The sequence of this TCR beta chain was determined in a study of OX40 agonist ivuxolimab in advanced cancers. The protocol was immunoSEQ multiplex PCR, while the TCRdb copy is restricted to in-frame clones and leaves out a portion. The sample lists tens of thousands of clones; less than 90% were seen once. This CDR3 spans 11 amino acids. V was cut by 3 bases and J by 4 bases, with 4 bases left in between. The germline CDR1 and CDR2 sequences are SGHAT and FQNNGV. The sample consisted of CD4+ or CD8+ T cells sorted from blood, taken in a trial of the OX40 agonist ivuxolimab. The clonotype was recovered from an adult with an advanced solid tumor such as melanoma, head and neck, liver or kidney cancer. The rearrangement links TRBV11-2 to TRBJ2-7; D is ambiguous. CDR3 nucleotides: TGTGCCAGCAGCTTCAGTTACGAGCAGTACTTC. This sequence encodes CASSFSYEQYF.